A selection of T cell receptor beta chains follows, all from one sample in a study of tumor-infiltrating lymphocytes in primary liver carcinoma. TCRdb processed the multiplex PCR reads anew with MiXCR; each CDR3 protein has one entry. The sample comprises roughly 120,000 distinct CDR3 sequences, 64% of which are singletons, and 7.5% to 8.5% rests with the top ten. The sample comprised liver tumor tissue from sampling region 3. These TCRs come from a woman aged 55-70 years with primary liver carcinoma and hepatitis B virus infection. The CDR3 runs from the conserved cysteine through the conserved F or W. D genes are given only for firm matches. A row's size may be missing; if present it is once, few, many or a size class.

j_call cdr3_length clone_size v_call d_call cdr3_aa cdr3_nt
TRBJ2-7 13 - TRBV29-1 - CSVGRDMVGEQYF TGCAGCGTTGGCCGGGACATGGTCGGCGAGCAGTACTTT
TRBJ2-7 15 many TRBV11-1 TRBD1 CASSPGGQGAYEQYF TGTGCCAGCAGCCCCGGCGGACAGGGGGCCTACGAGCAGTACTTC
TRBJ1-2 16 - TRBV24-1 TRBD1 CATSDSSPRGQFGYTF TGTGCCACCAGTGATTCTTCTCCCAGGGGGCAGTTTGGCTACACCTTC
TRBJ1-6 13 - TRBV7-3 - CASRLSSDSPLHF TGTGCCAGCAGGTTATCCTCTGATTCACCCCTCCACTTT
TRBJ1-1 17 - TRBV7-9 - CASSFGTGTGMNAEAFF TGTGCCAGCAGCTTCGGGACCGGGACCGGCATGAACGCTGAAGCTTTCTTT
TRBJ2-7 12 - TRBV11-2 - CTSSFTDDEQYF TGTACCAGCAGCTTCACAGACGATGAGCAGTACTTC
TRBJ1-5 13 - TRBV30 - CAWNSDTCQPKHF TGTGCCTGGAACTCGGACACTTGTCAGCCCAAGCATTTT
TRBJ1-2 15 - TRBV28 - CASSILGTANYGYTF TGTGCCAGCAGTATTCTTGGGACGGCGAACTATGGCTACACCTTC
TRBJ1-2 13 - TRBV11-2 - CAGSSGTEYGYTF TGTGCCGGTAGTTCTGGGACGGAATATGGCTACACCTTC
TRBJ2-5 14 - TRBV5-1 - CASSTTRPPETQYF TGCGCCAGCAGCACCACTAGGCCTCCAGAGACCCAGTACTTC
TRBJ2-3 15 - TRBV6-6 TRBD2 CASSRAGEGTDTQYF TGTGCCAGCAGTCGGGCGGGAGAAGGAACAGATACGCAATATTTT
TRBJ2-3 15 - TRBV6-5 - CASSLGPLTNATQYF TGTGCCAGCAGTCTTGGCCCCCTGACTAATGCTACGCAGTATTTT
TRBJ2-2 15 - TRBV10-3 - CAISESGPGAGELFF TGCGCCATCAGTGAGTCGGGCCCCGGGGCCGGGGAGCTGTTTTTT
TRBJ1-2 14 - TRBV5-6 - CASSFATGFAGYTF TGTGCCAGCAGCTTTGCAACGGGTTTCGCTGGCTACACCTTC
TRBJ2-2 14 medium-sized TRBV11-3 - CASSPLSGTGELFF TGTGCCAGCAGCCCCTTAAGCGGCACCGGGGAGCTGTTTTTT
TRBJ2-2 15 - TRBV11-1 - CATSPGQWFTGELFF TGTGCCACCAGCCCTGGACAGTGGTTCACCGGGGAGCTGTTTTTT
TRBJ2-7 14 - TRBV11-2 - CASSLEGDPYEQYF TGCGCCAGCAGCTTAGAAGGAGACCCCTACGAGCAATACTTC
TRBJ2-3 18 many TRBV4-1 TRBD2 CASSQETGTRRVADTQYF TGCGCCAGCAGCCAAGAAACCGGGACTAGGAGAGTCGCAGATACGCAGTATTTT
TRBJ2-3 16 - TRBV5-1 TRBD1 CASSLAGTGGTETQYF TGCGCCAGCAGCTTGGCCGGGACAGGGGGCACAGAAACGCAGTATTTT
TRBJ2-1 15 once TRBV11-2 TRBD2 CASGSGTTDYNEQLF TGTGCCAGCGGCTCCGGGACTACAGACTACAATGAGCAGCTCTTC
TRBJ1-6 12 - TRBV28 - CASLQRDSPHHF TGTGCCAGCCTTCAACGGGATTCACCCCACCACTTT
TRBJ1-5 21 few TRBV28 - CASSLRPLSYGAEGANQPQHF TGTGCCAGCAGTTTACGACCTCTTTCTTACGGGGCAGAAGGAGCCAATCAGCCCCAGCATTTT
TRBJ1-4 16 - TRBV4-1 - CASSQGLYRSNEKLFF TGCGCCAGCAGCCAAGGCCTCTATAGGTCCAATGAAAAACTGTTTTTT
TRBJ1-2 14 many TRBV6-1 - CASTRERPTNGYTF TGTGCCAGCACCCGGGAAAGGCCGACAAATGGCTACACCTTC
TRBJ1-5 14 many TRBV21-1 - CASIDGLRSQPQHF TGTGCCAGCATCGATGGGTTAAGGAGTCAGCCCCAGCATTTT
TRBJ2-7 12 - TRBV11-1 TRBD1 CANSRQGYERYF TGTGCCAACAGCCGACAGGGGTACGAGCGGTACTTC
TRBJ1-1 17 once TRBV7-8 - CASSLVFQGTQNTEAFF TGTGCCAGCAGCTTAGTATTCCAGGGGACCCAGAACACTGAAGCTTTCTTT
TRBJ1-2 16 many TRBV4-1 TRBD1 CASSLQGGISNYGYTF TGCGCCAGCAGCCTACAGGGGGGAATATCTAACTATGGCTACACCTTC
TRBJ2-1 16 - TRBV11-2 TRBD2 CTSSLAGERDNNEQFF TGTACCAGCAGCTTAGCTGGCGAGCGGGATAACAATGAGCAGTTCTTC
TRBJ2-1 15 many TRBV6-5 - CASSYRRGNYNEQFF TGTGCCAGCAGTTACCGTCGGGGAAACTACAATGAGCAGTTCTTC
TRBJ2-7 15 few TRBV28 - CASSSQEGRNYEQYF TGTGCCAGCAGTTCGCAGGAGGGTCGTAACTACGAGCAGTACTTC
TRBJ1-6 16 many TRBV6-5 - CASSYSMRGSNSPLHF TGTGCCAGCAGTTACTCGATGAGGGGTAGTAATTCACCCCTCCACTTT
TRBJ2-5 17 once TRBV11-2 - CASSSEGGVWGAITQYF TGTGCCAGCAGCTCTGAAGGGGGTGTCTGGGGGGCAATAACCCAGTACTTC
TRBJ2-7 13 many TRBV6-6 TRBD1 CASSYDRDRILYF TGTGCCAGCAGTTACGACCGGGACAGGATACTCTACTTC
TRBJ1-1 13 - TRBV11-3 - CASSRSLAAEAFF TGTGCCAGCAGCCGTTCACTGGCCGCTGAGGCTTTCTTT
TRBJ2-5 14 - TRBV29-1 - CSVDLLGGHETRYF TGCAGCGTTGACCTCCTAGGAGGGCATGAGACCCGGTACTTC
TRBJ2-2 16 - TRBV12-3/TRBV12-4 - CASSFPAQTNTGKLFF TGTGCCAGCAGCTTTCCGGCGCAAACGAACACCGGGAAGCTGTTTTTT
TRBJ2-2 16 - TRBV6-2/TRBV6-3 TRBD2 CPSSYPSGRAEGELFF TGTCCCAGCAGTTATCCTAGCGGGAGGGCCGAGGGGGAGCTGTTTTTT
TRBJ2-7 12 - TRBV7-9 - CVSSRTDYEQYF TGTGTCAGCAGCCGGACAGACTACGAGCAGTACTTC
TRBJ2-2 18 - TRBV11-1 - CANSLKVQGRKSTGELFF TGTGCCAACAGCTTAAAGGTTCAGGGAAGAAAGAGCACCGGGGAGCTGTTTTTT
TRBJ1-1 15 - TRBV30 - CAWMGRGAVNTEAFF TGTGCCTGGATGGGACGGGGGGCCGTGAACACTGAAGCTTTCTTT
TRBJ1-4 12 - TRBV28 - CASSLPYQKLFF TGTGCCAGCAGTTTACCTTACCAAAAACTGTTTTTT
TRBJ1-1 14 few TRBV29-1 - CNVEQSGGRTEAFF TGCAACGTTGAACAATCGGGTGGAAGGACTGAAGCTTTTTTT
TRBJ1-2 15 many TRBV6-5 - CASSYSREGRYGYTF TGTGCCAGCAGTTACTCGCGAGAGGGGCGCTATGGCTACACCTTC
TRBJ1-5 15 once TRBV6-6 - CASSYGGSGNQPQHF TGTGCCAGCAGTTACGGTGGATCAGGCAATCAGCCCCAGCATTTT
TRBJ2-2 15 - TRBV11-2 - CASNPPQEAAGELFF TGTGCCAGCAACCCTCCGCAAGAAGCGGCCGGGGAGCTGTTTTTT
TRBJ2-7 16 - TRBV4-2 - CASSQECAGRSSEQYF TGTGCCAGCAGCCAAGAGTGTGCAGGCCGCTCGTCCGAGCAGTACTTC
TRBJ1-1 12 - TRBV28 - CASSLIGGRTFF TGTGCCAGCAGTTTAATTGGGGGCAGGACTTTCTTT